The T cell receptor (beta chain) described here comes from a study of blood T cell repertoires in COVID-19. Study in general: The United States, Italy and Spain supplied acute and convalescent COVID-19 samples.

Study members were between roughly 18 and 100 years old and lived in 20 to 25 US regions. Membership in each cohort depended on participant-reported clinical history. Original handling: Amplification of reference gene primers was used by the study to estimate nucleated cell counts. Only in-frame clones appear in the TCRdb table, and some are missing; sequencing was by immunoSEQ multiplex PCR. The V and J calls and clone size were taken over from that table, and D and trimming were inferred from the DNA. This sample carries 290,000 or so clones, about 93% of them seen once, and the ten largest clones take 0.9% to 1.2%. The CDR3 is 14 amino acids. Looked up from germline, CDR1 is SNHLY and CDR2 is FYNNEI. V lost 6 bases and J 4 bases, leaving 12 bases between the germline ends.

The material sequenced was PBMCs or T cells enriched from blood (not recorded which). The chain has TRBV2 and TRBJ2-2; D call uncertain. The sequence was obtained from a young woman who had recovered from COVID-19. The DNA for the CDR3 is TGTGCCAGCAGCAGCGTTCGAAGCACCGGGGAGCTGTTTTTT. Translating it yields CASSSVRSTGELFF.